One sample yielded the 16 T cell receptor beta chains listed below, sequenced in a study of blood T cell repertoires in COVID-19. The method was immunoSEQ multiplex PCR; TCRdb's version includes in-frame clones alone and lacks a portion of them. Of about 160,000 clones listed, approximately 87% are singletons. Sample: PBMCs or T cells enriched from blood (not recorded which). The receptor source for this set is a woman aged 50 to 60 who had recovered from COVID-19.

The chain links TRBV29-1 to TRBJ1-1; D is unresolved. CDR1 SQVTM and CDR2 ANQGSEA come from the germline V gene. V was shortened by 2 bases and J by 10 bases, with 17 bases between the two germline ends. This CDR3 region has 13 residues. Here the CDR3 reads CSVESPLTSTAFF. The CDR3 DNA sequence: TGCAGCGTTGAATCCCCCCTGACATCGACAGCTTTCTTT.

The chain recombines TRBV19 with TRBJ2-3; tentative D call: TRBD2 (6 bases). The germline V and J ends were trimmed by 7 bases and 2 bases, with 19 bases remaining between them. CDR3 size: 16 residues. From germline, CDR1 is LNHDA and CDR2 SQIVND (reference sequence). This CDR3 is CASKFGGAALTDTQYF. The CDR3 DNA is TGTGCCAGTAAGTTCGGCGGGGCCGCACTCACAGATACGCAGTATTTT.

V usage is TRBV30 and J usage is TRBJ1-2; 7 nucleotides agree with TRBD1. Germline CDR1 and CDR2: GTSNPN and SVGIG (reference sequence). The CDR3 is 13 residues long. Trimming cost V 2 bases and J 4 bases; bases outside gene matches: 4. The CDR3 DNA reads as TGTGCCTGGAGTACTCGGACAGGCTATGGCTACACCTTC. Its translation: CAWSTRTGYGYTF.

The chain has TRBV6-1 and TRBJ2-1, with TRBD2 matching 8 bases. Germline loops: CDR1 MNHNS, CDR2 SASEGT. J was trimmed by 6 bases and V by 0 bases; bases with no gene match: 4. The CDR3 covers 15 residues. The CDR3 is CASSEARLASNEQFF. The CDR3 nucleotides read TGTGCCAGCAGTGAAGCGCGACTAGCGAGCAATGAGCAGTTCTTC.

V and J are TRBV6-8 and TRBJ1-4, with 8 bases that match TRBD1. Germline values: CDR1 MNHGY, CDR2 SAAAGT. The length of the CDR3 is 18 residues. Trimming removed 2 bases from V and 0 bases from J; junction bases left unmatched: 8. The CDR3 DNA follows: TGTGCCAGCAGTTACAAAGGACAGGGAAATGCAACTAATGAAAAACTGTTTTTT. This encodes CASSYKGQGNATNEKLFF.

The rearrangement links TRBV6-5 to TRBJ1-1; D ambiguous. The V end lost 4 bases, the J end lost 0 bases, and 6 bases lay between the germline ends. Germline CDR1 is MNHEY and CDR2 is SVGAGI. CDR3 length: 13 amino acids. The CDR3 sequence is CASSLQVNTEAFF. The CDR3 bases are TGTGCCAGCAGTTTACAAGTGAACACTGAAGCTTTCTTT.

The chain joins TRBV7-9 to TRBJ1-2; 8 bases align to TRBD1. Germline lookup yields CDR1 SEHNR and CDR2 FQNEAQ (reference sequence). The CDR3 sequence is 15 residues long. Unmatched junction bases numbered 4, after V lost 1 base and J lost 3 bases. The CDR3 DNA sequence: TGTGCCAGCAGCTTAGGACAGGGGTGGGACTATGGCTACACCTTC. Translation gives CASSLGQGWDYGYTF.

The chain combines TRBV24-1 with TRBJ2-1; 12 nucleotides agree with TRBD1. V trimming: 4 bases; J trimming: 7 bases; junction bases outside the gene matches: 7. Germline values: CDR1 KGHDR, CDR2 SFDVKD. The CDR3 has 16 residues. The CDR3 DNA sequence: TGTGCCACCAGTGACCCCGGGACAGGGGGCCGGAATGAGCAGTTCTTC. Protein sequence: CATSDPGTGGRNEQFF.

The chain recombines TRBV12-2 with TRBJ1-5; no check of the table's D call, TRBD1, against the DNA was made. TRBV12-2 is annotated as a pseudogene. The CDR3 is 16 residues long. CDR3 nucleotide sequence: TGTGCAAGTCGCTTAGCGGCTCGACAGTCATCAGGGCCCCAGCATTTT. Protein: CASRLAARQSSGPQHF.

The genes are TRBV12-3 or TRBV12-4 and TRBJ2-1; 7 bases agree with TRBD1. J was trimmed by 7 bases and V by 6 bases; bases with no gene match: 6. The CDR3 totals 13 residues. For the CDR3, the DNA is TGTGCCAGCAGGTCGGGACAGCAGAATGAGCAGTTCTTC. Its translation is CASRSGQQNEQFF.

This rearrangement joins TRBV30 to TRBJ2-1, with 11 bases fitting TRBD2. The trim removed 0 bases at V and 5 bases at J, leaving 3 bases unmatched. CDR1 GTSNPN and CDR2 SVGIG come from the germline V gene (reference sequence). This CDR3 has 15 residues. CDR3 amino acids: CAWSVLAGVNNEQFF. The CDR3 DNA reads as TGTGCCTGGAGTGTACTAGCGGGGGTCAACAATGAGCAGTTCTTC.

The chain carries TRBV27 and TRBJ1-5, with D possibly TRBD1 on 5 matching bases. Germline loops: CDR1 MNHEY, CDR2 SMNVEV (reference sequence). The CDR3 runs to 15 residues. V lost 3 bases, J lost 4 bases, and 13 bases lay in between. The DNA of the CDR3 is TGTGCCAGCAGTTTGGGGCAGGGAAGGAATCAGCCCCAGCATTTT. It encodes CASSLGQGRNQPQHF.

The gene calls are TRBV3-1 (or the pseudogene TRBV3-2) and TRBJ1-5; unclear D gene. V shed 2 bases and J shed 3 bases, with 11 bases lying between them. The CDR3 length is 15 residues. From germline, CDR1 is LGHDT and CDR2 YNNKEL (reference sequence). The CDR3 region has the DNA TGTGCCAGCAGCCAAACCAGAGGCTTCAATCAGCCCCAGCATTTT. Translation gives CASSQTRGFNQPQHF.

This sequence joins TRBV28 and TRBJ2-7; possible D gene TRBD2, 6 bases. Germline CDR1 is MDHEN and CDR2 is SYDVKM. V dropped 7 bases and J dropped 7 bases, with 14 bases sitting between them. The CDR3 totals 12 residues. CDR3 nucleotide sequence: TGTGCCAGCAATTTTGGGACTTTGGAGCAGTACTTC. Translating it yields CASNFGTLEQYF.

The chain uses TRBV21-1 and TRBJ1-4; the tabulated D call, TRBD1, remains unverified against the DNA. TRBV21-1 is labeled a pseudogene. The CDR3 covers 13 residues. CDR3 amino acids: CASNRGANEKLFF. CDR3 bases: TGTGCCAGCAACAGGGGCGCAAATGAAAAACTGTTTTTT.

The rearrangement links TRBV9 to TRBJ2-7; possible D gene TRBD2, 5 bases. V was clipped by 0 bases and J by 5 bases, with 12 bases between them. Looked up from germline, CDR1 is SGDLS and CDR2 is YYNGEE. The CDR3 spans 14 residues. The CDR3 region is CASSVGRFFDEQYF. CDR3 sequence (DNA): TGTGCCAGCAGCGTAGGGAGGTTTTTCGACGAGCAGTACTTC.